Listed below are T cell receptor beta chains from one sample, sequenced in a study of memory CD4+ T cells and cytomegalovirus serostatus. Some clones are missing from TCRdb's copy, which holds only in-frame ones; the method was immunoSEQ multiplex PCR. This sample has about 52,000 clones, with roughly 78% found just once. Sequences were obtained from memory CD4+ T cells from blood. The receptors were sampled from an adult in good health and CMV-seronegative. The CDR3 runs from the conserved cysteine through the conserved F or W.

j_call v_call cdr3_aa
TRBJ2-7 TRBV20-1 CSARDGPEQYF
TRBJ1-2 TRBV6-6 CASSETTGGYTF
TRBJ1-4 TRBV19 CASNDRRHSATNEKLFF
TRBJ1-5 TRBV2 CASSERRGQPQHF
TRBJ1-6 TRBV6-1 CASSEGGGGGPLHF
TRBJ1-2 TRBV7-2 CASSRREGRGGYTF
TRBJ2-7 TRBV5-4 CASSPGLAQRGEQYF
TRBJ1-3 TRBV7-2 CASSGTGAHSGNTIYF
TRBJ1-2 TRBV6-1 CASSEVRTSYGYTF
TRBJ1-1 TRBV6-5 CASSYHVTGSEAFF
TRBJ2-7 TRBV29-1 CSVGRGQGYEQYF
TRBJ2-3 TRBV27 CASSSRAGVGYF
TRBJ2-5 TRBV5-1 CASSGGEETQYF
TRBJ2-2 TRBV20-1 CSARGTGELFF
TRBJ1-3 TRBV7-9 CASSLAAAVNSGNTIYF
TRBJ2-2 TRBV6-6 CASSGQGADTGELFF
TRBJ2-3 TRBV5-1 CASSSGLAGALTDTQYF
TRBJ1-5 TRBV7-2 CASSLTGTKNNQPQHF
TRBJ2-4 TRBV7-3 CASSPLGLAKNIQYF
TRBJ1-2 TRBV5-4 CASSLRVYYGYTF
TRBJ1-4 TRBV7-9 CAGQGVREKLFF
TRBJ2-3 TRBV5-4 CASSPGTDTQYF